A single sample gave rise to the 7 T cell receptor beta chains below, sequenced in a study of T cells after yellow fever vaccination. Each CDR3 protein is one row after TCRdb ran MiXCR on the 5' RACE reads. The table records approximately 120,000 distinct CDR3 sequences, under 8.5% of them present only once. The sample here was CD4+ T cells sorted from PBMCs, taken approximately 11 days after the first yellow fever vaccination. The source is a man in his late teens or twenties who received the YFV17D yellow fever vaccine.

This clonotype was recorded many times. The chain has TRBV7-2 and TRBJ1-3; the D is unclear. The germline gives CDR1 SGHTA, CDR2 FQGNSA. Between the trimmed V and J ends, which lost 5 bases and 8 bases, there was a span of 16 bases. This CDR3 has 14 amino acids. The CDR3 sequence is CASSPGPLADTIYF. CDR3 DNA: TGTGCCAGCAGCCCCGGGCCTTTAGCGGACACCATATATTTT.

This clonotype came up many times. The V gene is TRBV7-2, the J gene TRBJ2-2; 8 bases fit TRBD1. The CDR3 is 15 residues long. Looked up from germline, CDR1 is SGHTA and CDR2 is FQGNSA. V shed 6 bases, J shed 5 bases, and the junction held 8 bases outside the gene matches. CDR3 sequence reads: CASRPGQGGTGELFF. The CDR3 DNA reads TGTGCCAGCAGACCCGGACAGGGTGGGACCGGGGAGCTGTTTTTT.

Ten or more counts support this clonotype. The chain recombines TRBV2 with TRBJ2-5; weak D call: TRBD1 (6 bases). CDR1 and CDR2 from the germline V gene are SNHLY and FYNNEI. This CDR3 has 16 residues. V shed 7 bases and J shed 7 bases, with 25 bases lying between them. CDR3 in DNA: TGTGCCAGCACCCCGTACGGGACACTCAGTCTTGGGACCCAGTACTTC. Encoded protein: CASTPYGTLSLGTQYF. The full variable domain, with the rest looked up from reference TRBV2 and TRBJ2-5, is EPEVTQTPSHQVTQMGQEVILRCVPISNHLYFYWYRQILGQKVEFLVSFYNNEISEKSEIFDDQFSVERPDGSNFTLKIRSTKLEDSAMYFCASTPYGTLSLGTQYFGPGTRLLVL.

The J gene is TRBJ2-1, the V gene TRBV5-4; 12 bases fit TRBD2. Germline V gives CDR1 SGHNT, CDR2 YYREEE (reference sequence). V shed 3 bases, J shed 5 bases, and the junction held 6 bases outside the gene matches. The CDR3 consists of 16 residues. The CDR3 sequence: CASSSGRTSGDNEQFF. The CDR3 DNA reads TGTGCCAGCAGCTCGGGGCGGACTAGCGGGGACAATGAGCAGTTCTTC.

Many counts were recorded for this clonotype. This chain links TRBV5-1 with TRBJ2-6, with 7 bases that match TRBD1. The CDR3 is 18 amino acids. The V and J ends lost 7 bases and 0 bases, in that order; junction bases with no gene match: 13. In germline, CDR1 is SGHRS, CDR2 YFSETQ. CDR3 residues: CASARSGTASSGANVLTF. In DNA, the CDR3 is TGCGCCAGCGCCCGGTCCGGGACAGCGAGCTCTGGGGCCAACGTCCTGACTTTC.

This clonotype was counted ten times or more. The chain couples TRBV5-1 to TRBJ2-2; 10 positions agree with TRBD1. The CDR3 length is 15 residues. Germline V gene data show CDR1 as SGHRS and CDR2 as YFSETQ. The trim removed 4 bases at V and 6 bases at J, leaving 6 bases unmatched. The CDR3 coding sequence is TGCGCCAGCAGCCCGGGGGACAGGGGATCCGGGGAGCTGTTTTTT. Encoded protein: CASSPGDRGSGELFF.

The table lists this clonotype with many counts. The chain is built from TRBV6-1 and TRBJ1-1, with a weak D call TRBD1 (6 bases). The CDR3 is 14 residues long. Trimming pared 7 bases from V and 3 bases from J, leaving 15 bases between. Germline lookup yields CDR1 MNHNS and CDR2 SASEGT. In nucleotides, the CDR3 is TGTGCCAGCATGGATCTGGGGGCCGACACTGAAGCTTTCTTT. It specifies CASMDLGADTEAFF.